This TCR beta chain comes out of a study of blood T cell repertoires in COVID-19. Overall study: Donors in Cohort 3 who had recovered were those with two negative PCRs, healthcare professional clearance, or resolution of their symptoms.

This clone showed up just once. Original methodology: Scientists estimated how many nucleated cells there were by amplifying reference gene primers. Sequencing was performed with immunoSEQ multiplex PCR; in TCRdb, only in-frame clones are kept and a portion is missing. That table gives V, J and clone size, and the DNA gave D and trimming. The sample carries more than 120,000 clones, nearly 85% recorded once. V was cut by 6 bases and J by 1 base, with 15 bases left in between. This CDR3 spans 15 amino acids. The V gene's germline CDR1 is SNHLY and CDR2 FYNNEI. This TCR was recovered from a man aged 45 to 65 in a cohort exposed to, infected with or recovered from COVID-19 (not recorded which). Sequencing was performed on PBMCs or T cells enriched from blood (not recorded which). The chain is built from TRBV2 and TRBJ1-2, with D uncertain. The CDR3 loop reads CASRPSAALNYGYTF. In DNA form, the CDR3 reads TGTGCCAGCAGGCCCTCCGCGGCACTTAACTATGGCTACACCTTC.